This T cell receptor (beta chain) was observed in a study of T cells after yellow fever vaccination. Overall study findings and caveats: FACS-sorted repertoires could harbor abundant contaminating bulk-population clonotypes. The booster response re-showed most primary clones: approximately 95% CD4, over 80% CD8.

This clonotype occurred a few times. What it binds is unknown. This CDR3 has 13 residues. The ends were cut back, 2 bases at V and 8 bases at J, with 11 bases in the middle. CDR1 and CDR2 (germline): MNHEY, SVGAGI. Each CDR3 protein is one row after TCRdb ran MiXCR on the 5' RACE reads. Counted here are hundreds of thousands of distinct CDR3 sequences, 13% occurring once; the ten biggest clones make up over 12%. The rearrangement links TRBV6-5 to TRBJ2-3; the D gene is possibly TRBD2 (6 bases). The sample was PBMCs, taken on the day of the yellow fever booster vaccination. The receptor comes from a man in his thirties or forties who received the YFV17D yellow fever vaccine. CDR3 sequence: CASSYGSRGTQYF. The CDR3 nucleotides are TGTGCCAGCAGTTACGGGTCGCGGGGTACGCAGTATTTT.